This TCR beta chain was documented in a study of tumor-infiltrating lymphocytes in localized non-small cell lung cancer. At the level of the study: Each patient gave resected tumor and non-adjacent uninvolved lung tissue.

Sequencing was performed with immunoSEQ multiplex PCR; in TCRdb, only in-frame clones are kept and a portion is missing. The sample has some 15,000 clones; around 72% are singletons. Germline V gene lookup returns CDR1 MDHEN and CDR2 SYDVKM. This CDR3 is built from 16 residues. V lost 7 bases, J lost 3 bases, and 10 bases stayed unmatched. The receptor's source is a human donor with non-small cell lung cancer. The chain links TRBV28 to TRBJ1-1; 11 nucleotides agree with TRBD1. The specimen sequenced was lung tumor tissue. As DNA, the CDR3 is TGTGCCAGCATTCCGGGACAGGGGGGGATGGACACTGAAGCTTTCTTT. This gives the protein CASIPGQGGMDTEAFF.